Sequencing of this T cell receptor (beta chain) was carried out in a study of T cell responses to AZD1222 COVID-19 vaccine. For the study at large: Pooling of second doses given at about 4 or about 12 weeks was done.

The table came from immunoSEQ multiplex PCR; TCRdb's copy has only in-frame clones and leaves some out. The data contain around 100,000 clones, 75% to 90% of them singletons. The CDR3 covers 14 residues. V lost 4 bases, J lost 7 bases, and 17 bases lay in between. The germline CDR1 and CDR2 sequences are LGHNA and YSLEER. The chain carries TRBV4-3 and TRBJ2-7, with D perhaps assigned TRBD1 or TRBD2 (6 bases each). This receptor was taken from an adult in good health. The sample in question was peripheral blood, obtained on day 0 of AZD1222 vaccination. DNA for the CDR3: TGCGCCAGCAGCCCAGGGTACAGGGCGGGGGAGCAGTACTTC. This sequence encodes CASSPGYRAGEQYF.